The clone carrying this T cell receptor beta chain has only a few counts. Its antigen is still unknown. This entry comes from a study of beta chain features in type 1 diabetes. The V segment lost 4 bases and the J segment 3 bases; nucleotides outside the gene matches: 8. The CDR3 contains 15 residues. Looked up from germline, CDR1 is SGDLS and CDR2 is YYNGEE. The whole isolated RNA underwent reverse transcription, so sequencing captured expressed TCRB transcripts. Produced via immunoSEQ multiplex PCR; TCRdb's table is partial and in-frame only. The sample includes about 160,000 clones, 9% to 10% of them seen just once. Study-wide results and limits: Type 1 diabetes patients had fewer VDJ junction insertions and more deletions. TCRB repertoires of naive, central memory and Treg cells appeared more similar among patients than among healthy donors. Across all four CD4+ subsets, people with type 1 diabetes showed modestly shorter TCRB CDR3s.

Every participating donor gave one draw, a heparinised blood sample averaging about 100 mL. The sequencing sample was made of central memory CD4+ T cells from blood. The source of this sequence is a young woman in good health. The V gene is TRBV9, the J gene TRBJ1-1; 8 bases agree with TRBD1. The CDR3 sequence is CASSPETGAYTEAFF. CDR3 nucleotides: TGTGCCAGCAGCCCCGAGACAGGGGCTTACACTGAAGCTTTCTTT.